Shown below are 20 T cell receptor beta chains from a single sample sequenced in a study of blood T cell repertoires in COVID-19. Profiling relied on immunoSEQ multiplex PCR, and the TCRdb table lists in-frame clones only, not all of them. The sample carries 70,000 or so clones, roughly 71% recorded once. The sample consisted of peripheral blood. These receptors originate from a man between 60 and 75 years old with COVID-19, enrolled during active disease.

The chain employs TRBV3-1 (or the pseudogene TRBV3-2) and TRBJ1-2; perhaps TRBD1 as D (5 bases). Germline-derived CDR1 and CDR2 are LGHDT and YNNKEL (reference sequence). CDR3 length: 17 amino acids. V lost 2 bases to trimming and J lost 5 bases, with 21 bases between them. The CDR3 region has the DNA TGTGCCAGCAGCCAATCCACGACGGGTCAGGGCTCTTATGGCTACACCTTC. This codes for CASSQSTTGQGSYGYTF.

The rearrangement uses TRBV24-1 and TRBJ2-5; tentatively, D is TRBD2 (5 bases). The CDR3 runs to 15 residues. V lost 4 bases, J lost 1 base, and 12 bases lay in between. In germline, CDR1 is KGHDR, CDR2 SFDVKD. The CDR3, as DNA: TGTGCCACCAGTGACCCCGGAGGCGGCCAAGAGACCCAGTACTTC. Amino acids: CATSDPGGGQETQYF.

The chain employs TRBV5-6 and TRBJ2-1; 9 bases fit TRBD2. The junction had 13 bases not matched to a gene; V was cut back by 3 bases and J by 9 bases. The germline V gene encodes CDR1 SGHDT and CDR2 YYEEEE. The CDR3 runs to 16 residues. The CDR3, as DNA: TGTGCCAGCAGCTCTGGTGGCAGCGGGAGGTCGCGTGAGCAGTTCTTC. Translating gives CASSSGGSGRSREQFF.

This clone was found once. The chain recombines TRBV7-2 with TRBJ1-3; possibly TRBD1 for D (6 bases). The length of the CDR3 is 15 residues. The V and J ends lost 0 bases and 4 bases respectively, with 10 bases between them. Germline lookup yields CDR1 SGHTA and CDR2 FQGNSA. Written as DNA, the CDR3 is TGTGCCAGCAGCTTAGCCTCAGGGGCCGGAAACACCATATATTTT. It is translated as CASSLASGAGNTIYF.

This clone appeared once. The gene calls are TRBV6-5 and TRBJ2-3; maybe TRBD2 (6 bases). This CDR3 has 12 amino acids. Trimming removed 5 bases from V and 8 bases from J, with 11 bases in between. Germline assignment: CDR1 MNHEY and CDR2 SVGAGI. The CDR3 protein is CASSLLGGTQYF. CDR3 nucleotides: TGTGCCAGCAGTCTCCTGGGGGGTACGCAGTATTTT.

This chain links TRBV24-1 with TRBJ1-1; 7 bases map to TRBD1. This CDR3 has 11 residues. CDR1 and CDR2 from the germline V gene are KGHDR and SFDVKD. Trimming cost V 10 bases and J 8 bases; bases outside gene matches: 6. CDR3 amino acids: CATQGGDEAFF. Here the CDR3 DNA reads TGTGCCACTCAGGGGGGAGACGAAGCTTTCTTT.

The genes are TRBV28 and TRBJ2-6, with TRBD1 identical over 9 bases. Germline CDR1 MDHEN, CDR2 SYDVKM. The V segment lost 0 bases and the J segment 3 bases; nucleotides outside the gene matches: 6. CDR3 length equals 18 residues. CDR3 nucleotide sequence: TGTGCCAGCAGTTTATGGGGACAGGGAGTCAGTGGGGCCAACGTCCTGACTTTC. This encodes CASSLWGQGVSGANVLTF.

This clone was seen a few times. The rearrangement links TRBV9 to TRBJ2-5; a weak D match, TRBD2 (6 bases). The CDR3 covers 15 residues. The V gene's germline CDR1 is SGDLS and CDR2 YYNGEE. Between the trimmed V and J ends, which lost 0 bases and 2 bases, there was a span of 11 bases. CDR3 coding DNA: TGTGCCAGCAGCGTAGCGGGAGAGTGGCAAGAGACCCAGTACTTC. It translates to CASSVAGEWQETQYF.

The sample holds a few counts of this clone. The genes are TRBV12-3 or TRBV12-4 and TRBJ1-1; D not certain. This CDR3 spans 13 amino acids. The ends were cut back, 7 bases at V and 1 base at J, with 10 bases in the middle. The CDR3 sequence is CASTPGGNTEAFF. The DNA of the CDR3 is TGTGCCAGCACTCCGGGAGGGAACACTGAAGCTTTCTTT.

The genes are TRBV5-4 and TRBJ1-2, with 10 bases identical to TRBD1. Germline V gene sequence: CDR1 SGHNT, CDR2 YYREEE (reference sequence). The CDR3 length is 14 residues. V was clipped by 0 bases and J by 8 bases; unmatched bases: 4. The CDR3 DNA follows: TGTGCCAGCAGCTTGGATTGGACAGGGGGAGGCTACACCTTC. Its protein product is CASSLDWTGGGYTF.

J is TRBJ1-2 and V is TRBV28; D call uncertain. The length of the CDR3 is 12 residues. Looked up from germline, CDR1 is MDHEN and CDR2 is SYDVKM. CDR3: CASGAATGGYTF. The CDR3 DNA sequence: TGTGCTTCCGGCGCGGCGACGGGGGGCTACACCTTC.

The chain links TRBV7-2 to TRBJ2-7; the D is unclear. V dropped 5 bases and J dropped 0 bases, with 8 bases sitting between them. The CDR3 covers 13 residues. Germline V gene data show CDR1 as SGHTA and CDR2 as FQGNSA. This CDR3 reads CASSGQSSYEQYF. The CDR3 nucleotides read TGTGCCAGCAGCGGCCAAAGCTCCTACGAGCAGTACTTC.

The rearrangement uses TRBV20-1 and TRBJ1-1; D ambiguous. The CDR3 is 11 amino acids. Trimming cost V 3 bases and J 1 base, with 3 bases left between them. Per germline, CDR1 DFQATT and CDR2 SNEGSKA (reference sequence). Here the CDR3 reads CSASQNTEAFF. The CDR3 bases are TGCAGTGCTAGCCAGAACACTGAAGCTTTCTTT.

CDR3 in amino acids: CASSEEGQGSREQYF. CDR3 DNA sequence: TGTGCCAGCAGTGAAGAGGGACAGGGCTCGAGGGAGCAGTACTTC. This chain uses TRBV6-1 with TRBJ2-7; 9 bases map to TRBD1. CDR3 length: 15 amino acids. V lost 1 base and J lost 7; bases outside the gene matches: 8. Per the germline V gene, CDR1 is MNHNS and CDR2 is SASEGT.

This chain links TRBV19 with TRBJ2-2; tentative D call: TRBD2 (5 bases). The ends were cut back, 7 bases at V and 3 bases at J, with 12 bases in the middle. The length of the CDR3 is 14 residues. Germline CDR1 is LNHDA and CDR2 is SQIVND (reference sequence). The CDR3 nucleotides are TGTGCCAGTAAACCGGGATTGGACACCGGGGAGCTGTTTTTT. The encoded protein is CASKPGLDTGELFF.

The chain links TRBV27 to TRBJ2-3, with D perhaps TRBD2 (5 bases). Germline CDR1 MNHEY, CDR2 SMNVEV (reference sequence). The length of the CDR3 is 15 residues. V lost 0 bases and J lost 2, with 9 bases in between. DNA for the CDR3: TGTGCCAGCAGTTTATCTGTAGCGATCACAGATACGCAGTATTTT. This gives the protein CASSLSVAITDTQYF.

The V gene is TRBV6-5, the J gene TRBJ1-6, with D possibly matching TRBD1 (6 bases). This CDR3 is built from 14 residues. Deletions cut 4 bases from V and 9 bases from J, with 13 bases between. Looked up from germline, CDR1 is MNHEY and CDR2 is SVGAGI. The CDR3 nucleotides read TGTGCCAGCAGTTCCGCGGACAGCTTTTCACCCCTCCACTTT. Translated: CASSSADSFSPLHF.

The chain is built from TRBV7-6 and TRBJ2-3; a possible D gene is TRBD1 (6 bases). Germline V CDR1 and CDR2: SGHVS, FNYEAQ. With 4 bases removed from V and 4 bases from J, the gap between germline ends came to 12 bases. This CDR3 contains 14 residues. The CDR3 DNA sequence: TGTGCCAGCAGCTCCCGACAGGTTCCAGATACGCAGTATTTT. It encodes CASSSRQVPDTQYF.

For the CDR3, the DNA is TGTGCCAGCAGCCAAGGGGCTGCTCACTCCTACAATGAGCAGTTCTTC. This gives the protein CASSQGAAHSYNEQFF. V gene TRBV3-1 (or the pseudogene TRBV3-2) combines with J gene TRBJ2-1; D ambiguous. This CDR3 is 16 amino acids long. V shed 1 base and J shed 0 bases, with 10 bases lying between them. Germline V lookup: CDR1 LGHDT, CDR2 YNNKEL (reference sequence).

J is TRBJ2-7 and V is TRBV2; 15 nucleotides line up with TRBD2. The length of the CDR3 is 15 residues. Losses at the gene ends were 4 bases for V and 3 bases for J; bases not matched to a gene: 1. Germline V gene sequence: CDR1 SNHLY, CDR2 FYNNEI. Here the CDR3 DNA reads TGTGCCAGCAGTGGGGGACTAGCGGGGGGCTACGAGCAGTACTTC. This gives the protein CASSGGLAGGYEQYF. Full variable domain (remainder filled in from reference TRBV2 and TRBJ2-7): EPEVTQTPSHQVTQMGQEVILRCVPISNHLYFYWYRQILGQKVEFLVSFYNNEISEKSEIFDDQFSVERPDGSNFTLKIRSTKLEDSAMYFCASSGGLAGGYEQYFGPGTRLTVT.